Below are 22 T cell receptor beta chains sequenced from a single sample in a study of cytomegalovirus exposure and HLA in healthy donors (dated by TCRdb to 2016 to 2017). Preparation of the library involved the immunoSEQ multiplex PCR assay. The multiplex PCR relied on a mix of 60 forward primers for TCR Vbeta segments and 13 reverse primers for TCR Jbeta segments. In its TCRdb copy, this immuneACCESS table keeps in-frame sequences only and misses some clones. Where compared with another copy, unresolved V genes explain less than half of these, and the others have no known cause. The sample table records some 140,000 clones; approximately 74% of these occur just once. The ten largest clones take up 2.1% of the sample. The sequencing sample was made of PBMCs. Receptors originate from a man aged 25-40 years in good health and CMV-seronegative.

The V gene is TRBV10-3, the J gene TRBJ2-7; 8 bases agree with TRBD1. Germline V lookup: CDR1 ENHRY, CDR2 SYGVKD. With V trimmed by 6 bases and J by 3 bases, 10 bases remained unmatched. The CDR3 is 15 residues long. The CDR3 is CAISRTGTGRYEQYF. Written as DNA, the CDR3 is TGTGCCATCAGCAGAACCGGGACAGGCCGCTACGAGCAGTACTTC.

The gene calls are TRBV7-9 and TRBJ2-7; 8 bases are shared with TRBD1. The CDR3 covers 15 residues. The germline gives CDR1 SEHNR, CDR2 FQNEAQ (reference sequence). V dropped 1 base and J dropped 6; count of bases not matched to a gene: 8. CDR3 nucleotides: TGTGCCAGCAGCTTAGGGACAGGGACAGCCGGCGAGCAGTACTTC. Translation: CASSLGTGTAGEQYF.

The chain combines TRBV7-2 with TRBJ2-3; D is unclear. V lost 5 bases, J lost 0 bases, and 3 bases lay in between. Germline loops: CDR1 SGHTA, CDR2 FQGNSA. This CDR3 contains 12 residues. The CDR3 region is CASSLSTDTQYF. For the CDR3, the DNA is TGTGCCAGCAGCCTTAGCACAGATACGCAGTATTTT.

This clone was observed a handful of times. Compared with germline, one end of the junction differs, possibly owing to a read error. This chain connects TRBV6-1 to TRBJ2-3; D unclear. Germline V CDR1 and CDR2: MNHNS, SASEGT. The CDR3 runs 13 residues. CDR3 region: CASKMGRTDTQYF. CDR3 nucleotide sequence: TGTGCCAGCAAGATGGGCCGCACGGATACGCAGTATTTT.

The chain couples TRBV7-2 to TRBJ1-5; TRBD1 matches at 7 bases. V shed 4 bases, J shed 5 bases, and the junction held 5 bases outside the gene matches. The CDR3 has 14 residues. Per germline, CDR1 SGHTA and CDR2 FQGNSA. In nucleotides, the CDR3 is TGTGCCAGCAGCTCACAGGGGACTTATCAGCCCCAGCATTTT. Protein: CASSSQGTYQPQHF.

The chain couples TRBV27 to TRBJ2-2; 10 positions match TRBD2. J was trimmed by 6 bases and V by 6 bases; bases with no gene match: 13. The length of the CDR3 is 17 residues. In germline, CDR1 is MNHEY, CDR2 SMNVEV (reference sequence). CDR3 sequence: CASRSGGTSGVAGELFF. In nucleotides, the CDR3 is TGTGCCAGCAGATCGGGGGGAACTAGCGGGGTTGCCGGGGAGCTGTTTTTT.

The chain combines TRBV7-9 with TRBJ2-7; 11 bases match TRBD2. The CDR3 covers 15 residues. Germline V gives CDR1 SEHNR, CDR2 FQNEAQ (reference sequence). The V gene end was trimmed by 4 bases and the J gene end by 2 bases; junction bases not matched to a gene: 4. CDR3 DNA: TGTGCCAGCAGCTCACTAGCGGGGGACCCCTACGAGCAGTACTTC. Encoded protein: CASSSLAGDPYEQYF.

CDR3 in amino acids: CAWSRGRTTNEKLFF. The CDR3 coding sequence is TGTGCCTGGAGCAGGGGTCGTACAACTAATGAAAAACTGTTTTTT. The genes are TRBV30 and TRBJ1-4; D is perhaps TRBD1 (6 bases). The germline V gene has CDR1 GTSNPN and CDR2 SVGIG (reference sequence). V lost 3 bases and J lost 0, with 11 bases in between. The CDR3 covers 15 residues.

This clone was observed a single time. The chain is built from TRBV11-2 and TRBJ2-7; 13 bases agree with TRBD2. V lost 1 base to trimming and J lost 3 bases; unmatched junction nucleotides: 9. Per germline, CDR1 SGHAT and CDR2 FQNNGV. The CDR3 consists of 18 residues. The CDR3 loop reads CASSLGLAGGAEGYEQYF. The CDR3 DNA sequence: TGTGCCAGCAGCTTAGGACTAGCGGGGGGCGCCGAGGGCTACGAGCAGTACTTC.

V is TRBV5-4 and J is TRBJ1-1; perhaps TRBD1 as D (5 bases). This CDR3 is built from 15 residues. From germline, CDR1 is SGHNT and CDR2 YYREEE (reference sequence). V was clipped by 4 bases and J by 1 base, with 14 bases between them. The CDR3 is CASSTPGLTNTEAFF. CDR3 coding DNA: TGTGCCAGCAGCACCCCGGGACTCACGAACACTGAAGCTTTCTTT.

V gene TRBV13 combines with J gene TRBJ2-5; 7 bases agree with TRBD2. J gave up 5 bases and V 2 bases, and 8 bases lay outside the gene matches. Germline CDR1 reads PRHDT; CDR2 reads FYEKMQ (reference sequence). The CDR3 length is 15 residues. The CDR3 DNA reads as TGTGCCAGCAGCTTAAGGCGGGGGAGTGGGGAGACCCAGTACTTC. The encoded protein is CASSLRRGSGETQYF.

The V and J genes are TRBV2 and TRBJ1-2, with no clear D. The V gene's germline CDR1 is SNHLY and CDR2 FYNNEI. The CDR3 runs to 12 residues. Trimming took off 5 bases at V and 3 bases at J, with 7 bases between the two ends. The CDR3 DNA is TGTGCCAGCAGTCCCCGGGACTATGGCTACACCTTC. It translates to CASSPRDYGYTF.

Note on this clone: A read error is the likely source, as a far larger clone sits one nucleotide away. CDR3: CASSHSSYEQYF. DNA for the CDR3: TGTGCCAGCAGCCATAGCTCCTACGAGCAGTACTTC. The J gene is TRBJ2-7, the V gene TRBV5-6; D remains unclear. The germline V and J ends were trimmed by 4 bases and 0 bases, with 5 bases remaining between them. The CDR3 contains 12 residues. Germline-derived CDR1 and CDR2 are SGHDT and YYEEEE.

This clone has just a few counts. The chain uses TRBV6-5 and TRBJ1-1; D gene ambiguous. From germline, CDR1 is MNHEY and CDR2 SVGAGI. The CDR3 is made up of 14 amino acids. Trimming removed 4 bases at V and 1 base at J, with 10 bases between. As DNA, the CDR3 is TGTGCCAGCAGTTCTATGACGGGGAACACTGAAGCTTTCTTT. As protein: CASSSMTGNTEAFF.

The rearrangement joins TRBV7-2 to TRBJ1-1; D is undetermined. The V and J ends lost 2 bases and 1 base respectively, with 8 bases between them. CDR3 length: 14 residues. Germline-derived CDR1 and CDR2 are SGHTA and FQGNSA. The chain's CDR3 is CASSLYSPNTEAFF. The CDR3 bases are TGTGCCAGCAGCTTATACTCCCCGAACACTGAAGCTTTCTTT.

The V call is TRBV9, the J call TRBJ2-6; TRBD1 agrees at 10 bases. J gave up 3 bases and V 3 bases, and 18 bases lay outside the gene matches. This CDR3 has 21 residues. Germline CDR1 reads SGDLS; CDR2 reads YYNGEE. CDR3 sequence: CASSAPAGTGENLGGANVLTF. The CDR3 DNA sequence: TGTGCCAGCAGCGCACCCGCCGGGACAGGGGAAAACTTGGGTGGGGCCAACGTCCTGACTTTC. Drawing the rest from reference TRBV9 and TRBJ2-6, the complete variable domain is DSGVTQTPKHLITATGQRVTLRCSPRSGDLSVYWYQQSLDQGLQFLIQYYNGEERAKGNILERFSAQQFPDLHSELNLSSLELGDSALYFCASSAPAGTGENLGGANVLTFGAGSRLTVL.

V and J are TRBV18 and TRBJ1-2; TRBD1 matches at 7 bases. V lost 6 bases and J lost 8; bases outside the gene matches: 3. CDR1 is KGHSH, CDR2 LQKENI, per germline. The CDR3 consists of 11 residues. The CDR3 bases are TGTGCCAGCTCCACAGGGGTCGGCTACACCTTC. Translating it yields CASSTGVGYTF.

V gene TRBV6-1 combines with J gene TRBJ2-7, with 8 bases lining up with TRBD1. CDR3 length equals 14 residues. The germline gives CDR1 MNHNS, CDR2 SASEGT. V was pared by 2 bases and J by 4 bases, with 4 bases of the junction left unmatched. The CDR3 loop is CASSEQGAGYEQYF. In nucleotides, the CDR3 is TGTGCCAGCAGTGAACAGGGGGCAGGGTACGAGCAGTACTTC.

The chain recombines TRBV5-1 with TRBJ2-3, with TRBD2 matching 7 bases. CDR3 length equals 16 residues. Germline-derived CDR1 and CDR2 are SGHRS and YFSETQ. Trimming took 1 base from V and 4 from J; bases not matched to a gene: 9. CDR3 coding DNA: TGCGCCAGCAGCTTGAGCGACGGGGGGTTTGCAGATACGCAGTATTTT. Protein: CASSLSDGGFADTQYF.

The chain uses TRBV2 and TRBJ2-5, with D possibly matching TRBD2 (5 bases). The CDR3 totals 16 residues. From germline, CDR1 is SNHLY and CDR2 FYNNEI. The ends were cut back, 2 bases at V and 4 bases at J, with 17 bases in the middle. The CDR3 nucleotides read TGTGCCAGCAGTGAAAGTTTGGACTGGGTCGGAGAGACCCAGTACTTC. As protein: CASSESLDWVGETQYF.

This chain joins TRBV18 and TRBJ1-5; 9 bases map to TRBD1. Trimming took 5 bases from V and 6 from J; bases not matched to a gene: 5. Germline CDR1 reads KGHSH; CDR2 reads LQKENI. The CDR3 has 14 residues. The CDR3 region is CASSSTGGIQPQHF. Here the CDR3 DNA reads TGTGCCAGCTCATCTACAGGGGGCATTCAGCCCCAGCATTTT.

This clone was recorded a few times. The gene calls are TRBV14 and TRBJ2-2, with D possibly TRBD1 on 7 matching bases. Germline V gene lookup returns CDR1 SGHDN and CDR2 FVKESK. CDR3 length: 15 amino acids. V lost 4 bases and J lost 11, with 20 bases in between. CDR3 sequence reads: CASSLTGTETSELFF. Here the CDR3 DNA reads TGTGCCAGCAGCCTCACCGGGACAGAGACTAGTGAGCTGTTTTTT.